This entry lists 15 T cell receptor beta chains sequenced from one sample in a study of CD8 T cells in ankylosing spondylitis. TCRdb re-derived calls from the 5' RACE reads in MiXCR, one entry per CDR3 protein. The sample lists 300,000 to 350,000 distinct CDR3 sequences; 14% to 15% were seen once. Specimen: blood, either unsorted or a sorted T cell fraction (not recorded which). Receptors originate from a male donor with ankylosing spondylitis or in good health (not recorded which).

This clonotype was detected only a few times. One junction end disagrees with the germline gene, perhaps due to a read error. This rearrangement joins TRBV3-1 to TRBJ2-3, with 8 positions matching TRBD1. The CDR3 has 15 amino acids. From germline, CDR1 is LGHDT and CDR2 YNNKEL (reference sequence). Here the CDR3 reads CATSPVHRGSDTQYF. The CDR3 region has the DNA TGTGCCACCAGCCCAGTGCACAGGGGGAGTGATACGCAGTATTTT.

The chain joins TRBV3-1 to TRBJ1-1, with D uncertain. Trimming removed 4 bases at V and 1 base at J, with 10 bases between. Germline V gene lookup returns CDR1 LGHDT and CDR2 YNNKEL (reference sequence). CDR3 size: 14 residues. The CDR3 sequence: CASSLTFGNTEAFF. The CDR3 bases are TGTGCCAGCAGCCTAACGTTCGGGAACACTGAAGCTTTCTTT.

This clonotype occurred a few times. This chain connects TRBV2 to TRBJ2-7; D perhaps matches TRBD1 (5 bases). Germline V gives CDR1 SNHLY, CDR2 FYNNEI. This CDR3 has 15 amino acids. Trimming took 5 bases from V and 0 from J, leaving 14 bases between them. CDR3 nucleotides: TGTGCCAGCAGTCCCGACAGCCTTTCCTCCTACGAGCAGTACTTC. The encoded protein is CASSPDSLSSYEQYF.

This clonotype was picked up a small number of times. The CDR3 reads CASTRGWNYGYTF. CDR3 bases: TGTGCCAGCACCCGTGGATGGAACTATGGCTACACCTTC. The V gene is TRBV12-3 or TRBV12-4, the J gene TRBJ1-2; D unresolved. The CDR3 runs 13 residues. Trimming left V 7 bases short and J 2 bases short, with 11 bases between.

The gene calls are TRBV5-1 and TRBJ2-1; 13 bases line up with TRBD2. This CDR3 region has 15 residues. V shed 4 bases and J 8 bases; nucleotides not matched to a gene: 6. Germline CDR1 and CDR2: SGHRS and YFSETQ. The CDR3 spells CASSAGTSGVDEQFF. CDR3 nucleotides: TGCGCCAGCAGCGCCGGGACTAGCGGGGTCGATGAGCAGTTCTTC.

The chain uses TRBV12-3 or TRBV12-4 and TRBJ2-3; 11 bases are a match to TRBD2. This CDR3 has 15 residues. Trimming cost V 5 bases and J 5 bases; bases outside gene matches: 6. This chain's CDR3 is CASSLSGGALDTQYF. The CDR3 nucleotides read TGTGCCAGCAGTCTTAGCGGGGGGGCATTAGATACGCAGTATTTT.

The chain employs TRBV30 and TRBJ2-2; D tentatively fits TRBD1 or TRBD2 (5 bases each). V lost 5 bases and J 7 bases, leaving 14 bases between the germline ends. Germline V gives CDR1 GTSNPN, CDR2 SVGIG (reference sequence). This CDR3 is 13 amino acids long. The CDR3 DNA is TGTGCCTGGGTGAGAAGGGACCGCGGGGAGCTGTTTTTT. It yields the protein CAWVRRDRGELFF.

As concerns this clonotype: A much larger clonotype is one base distant, so this may be a read error. The rearrangement links TRBV12-3 or TRBV12-4 to TRBJ1-1; D unclear. Trimming left V 7 bases short and J 4 bases short, with 13 bases between. This CDR3 region has 13 residues. CDR3 sequence reads: CASNARDLTEAFF. The DNA for the CDR3 is TGTGCCAGCAATGCCCGGGATCTCACTGAAGCTTTCTTT.

V and J are TRBV6-5 and TRBJ2-5; D remains ambiguous. Germline loops: CDR1 MNHEY, CDR2 SVGAGI. The V end lost 10 bases, the J end lost 13 bases, and 10 bases lay between the germline ends. CDR3 size: 8 residues. CDR3 bases: TGTGCCACCCCCGGGTGGTACTTC. Translating it yields CATPGWYF.

The J gene is TRBJ2-1, the V gene TRBV11-2, with a possible D match to TRBD1 (5 bases). V was shortened by 5 bases and J by 1 base, with 15 bases between the two germline ends. The CDR3 runs 16 residues. The germline V gene encodes CDR1 SGHAT and CDR2 FQNNGV. The CDR3 DNA sequence: TGTGCCAGCAGCCCCGTAGACTGGACATCCTACAATGAGCAGTTCTTC. Protein product: CASSPVDWTSYNEQFF. The full variable domain, with the rest looked up from reference TRBV11-2 and TRBJ2-1, is EAGVAQSPRYKIIEKRQSVAFWCNPISGHATLYWYQQILGQGPKLLIQFQNNGVVDDSQLPKDRFSAERLKGVDSTLKIQPAKLEDSAVYLCASSPVDWTSYNEQFFGPGTRLTVL.

This clonotype was detected a few times. The gene calls are TRBV2 and TRBJ2-7; TRBD2 might be the D (6 bases). The CDR3 length is 12 residues. The ends were cut back, 4 bases at V and 7 bases at J, with 11 bases in the middle. Germline loops: CDR1 SNHLY, CDR2 FYNNEI. Here the CDR3 reads CASSVLGREQYF. CDR3 DNA sequence: TGTGCCAGCAGTGTACTGGGGAGGGAGCAGTACTTC.

In this sample, this clonotype turned up a few times. The chain employs TRBV3-1 and TRBJ2-2; the match to TRBD2 covers 11 bases. Germline CDR1 is LGHDT and CDR2 is YNNKEL (reference sequence). The CDR3 loop spans 16 amino acids. V lost 2 bases, J lost 6 bases, and 5 bases stayed unmatched. The CDR3 nucleotides are TGTGCCAGCAGCCAATTAGCGGGAGGGAGCGCCGGGGAGCTGTTTTTT. Its protein is CASSQLAGGSAGELFF.

V and J are TRBV19 and TRBJ1-5; a possible D gene is TRBD1 (6 bases). Germline V lookup: CDR1 LNHDA, CDR2 SQIVND (reference sequence). Trimming left V 1 base short and J 9 bases short, with 22 bases between. The CDR3 is 17 amino acids. The CDR3, as DNA: TGTGCCAGTAGTATAGTCTCCTCCTGGGGGGGCGGTTGGCCCCAGCATTTT. Its translation is CASSIVSSWGGGWPQHF.

This clonotype showed up many times. The CDR3 sequence is CASSPLGGSGYNEQFF. In DNA, the CDR3 is TGTGCCAGCAGCCCCCTCGGGGGGAGTGGGTACAATGAGCAGTTCTTC. The chain is built from TRBV3-1 and TRBJ2-1; 7 bases are shared with TRBD2. The V segment lost 4 bases and the J segment 4 bases; nucleotides outside the gene matches: 10. Germline V CDR1 and CDR2: LGHDT, YNNKEL (reference sequence). This CDR3 contains 16 residues.

In its sample, this clonotype was seen a few times. The chain links TRBV20-1 to TRBJ2-7; the D gene is possibly TRBD1 (6 bases). The V gene's germline CDR1 is DFQATT and CDR2 SNEGSKA (reference sequence). The CDR3 has 13 residues. Between the trimmed V and J ends, which lost 5 bases and 2 bases, there was a span of 13 bases. CDR3 nucleotide sequence: TGCAGTGCTGGGGGCCTTGACCCCTACGAGCAGTACTTC. This encodes CSAGGLDPYEQYF.